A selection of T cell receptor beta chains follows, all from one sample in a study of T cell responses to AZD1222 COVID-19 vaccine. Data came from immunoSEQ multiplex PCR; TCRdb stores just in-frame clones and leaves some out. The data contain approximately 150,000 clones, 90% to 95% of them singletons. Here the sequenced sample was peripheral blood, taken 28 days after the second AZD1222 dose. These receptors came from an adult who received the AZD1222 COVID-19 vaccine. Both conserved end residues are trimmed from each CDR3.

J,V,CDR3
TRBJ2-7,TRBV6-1,ASSESAWTSAYEQY
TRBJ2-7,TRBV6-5,ASSYNRANEQY
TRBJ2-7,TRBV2,ASRAGASGWTYEQY
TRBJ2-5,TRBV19,ASSKGLAEIQETQY
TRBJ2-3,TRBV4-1,ASSHLGQVTSTDTQY
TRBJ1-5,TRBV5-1,ASSPGEPANQPQH
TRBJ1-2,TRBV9,ASSVSQGGYT
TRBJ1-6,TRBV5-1,ASSLAGSNSPLH
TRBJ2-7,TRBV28,ASSYGTNSYEQY
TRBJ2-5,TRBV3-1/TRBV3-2,ASSRLAGVPETQY
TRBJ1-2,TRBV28,ASSFLGPGGYT
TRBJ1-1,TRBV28,ASTLAWNTEAF
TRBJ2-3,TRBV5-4,ASSLVDRFTDTQY
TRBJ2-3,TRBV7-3,ASSLSLAGADTQY
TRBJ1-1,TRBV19,ASSGQTYTEAF
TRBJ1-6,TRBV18,ASWDGNSPLH
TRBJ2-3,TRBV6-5,ASSSGRAGGPDTQY
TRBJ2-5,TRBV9,ASSPDYSWETQY
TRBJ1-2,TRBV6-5,ASSYSAATYGYT
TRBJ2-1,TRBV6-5,ASSYSNEQF
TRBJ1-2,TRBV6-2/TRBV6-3,ASSSSLFLGGGYT
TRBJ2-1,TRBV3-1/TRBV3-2,ASSQERGWNEQF
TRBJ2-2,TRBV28,ASSTGANTGELF
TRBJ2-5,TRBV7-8,ASSLERRETQY
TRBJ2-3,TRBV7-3,ASSLTVQGGPNTDTQY
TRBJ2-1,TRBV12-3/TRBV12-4,ASVTRAVGEQF
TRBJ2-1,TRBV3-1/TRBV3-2,ASSPTWDNEQF
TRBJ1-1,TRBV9,ASSVASARAQAEAF
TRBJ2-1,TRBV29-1,SVGLSTYNEQF
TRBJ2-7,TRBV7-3,ASSFTGGPYEQY
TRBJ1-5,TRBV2,ASSDRNQPQH
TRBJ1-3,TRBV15,ATSRHSSSGNTIY
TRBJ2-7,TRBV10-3,AISGGLAGAEQY
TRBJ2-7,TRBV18,ASSPPGSRSYEQY
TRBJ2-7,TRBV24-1,ATSDSLRGSSYEQY
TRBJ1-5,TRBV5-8,ASSHRTDIWGGNQPQH
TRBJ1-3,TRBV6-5,ASSYASGGTIY
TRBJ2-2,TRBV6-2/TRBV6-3,ASSYGTSNTGELF
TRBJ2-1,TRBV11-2,ASSLEQGASNEQF
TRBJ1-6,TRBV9,ASSTRQGINSPLH
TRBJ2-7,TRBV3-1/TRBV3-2,ASSLPGQGIYEQY
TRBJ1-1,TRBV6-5,ASTRRWNTEAF
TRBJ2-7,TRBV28,ASSTVRREQY
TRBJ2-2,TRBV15,ATESSGRAVTGELF
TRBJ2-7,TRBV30,AISRDRVYEQY
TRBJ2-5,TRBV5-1,ASSPSSGGWEETQY
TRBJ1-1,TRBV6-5,ASTASGQENTEAF
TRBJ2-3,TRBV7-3,ASSLRLALPDTQY
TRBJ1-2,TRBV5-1,ASSFGQGLNGYT
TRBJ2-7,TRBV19,ASSPDYLEYEQY
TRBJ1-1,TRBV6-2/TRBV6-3,ASSSLGEGTEAF
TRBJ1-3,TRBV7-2,ASSLARGSPAPPNTIY
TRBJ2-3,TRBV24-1,ATSRTGLAGASDTQY